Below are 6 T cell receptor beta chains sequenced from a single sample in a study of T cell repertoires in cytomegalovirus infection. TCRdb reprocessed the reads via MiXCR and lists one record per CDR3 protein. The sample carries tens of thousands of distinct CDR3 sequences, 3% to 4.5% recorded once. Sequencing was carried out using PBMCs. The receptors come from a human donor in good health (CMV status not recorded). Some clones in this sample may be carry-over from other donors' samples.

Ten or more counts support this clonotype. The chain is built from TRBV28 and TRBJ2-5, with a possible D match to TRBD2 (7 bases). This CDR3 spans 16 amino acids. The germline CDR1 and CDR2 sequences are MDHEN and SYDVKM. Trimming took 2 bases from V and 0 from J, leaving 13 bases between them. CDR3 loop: CASSLQGLADQETQYF. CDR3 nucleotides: TGTGCCAGCAGTTTACAGGGGCTAGCGGACCAAGAGACCCAGTACTTC. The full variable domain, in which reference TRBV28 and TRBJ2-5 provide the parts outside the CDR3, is DVKVTQSSRYLVKRTGEKVFLECVQDMDHENMFWYRQDPGLGLRLIYFSYDVKMKEKGDIPEGYSVSREKKERFSLILESASTNQTSMYLCASSLQGLADQETQYFGPGTRLLVL.

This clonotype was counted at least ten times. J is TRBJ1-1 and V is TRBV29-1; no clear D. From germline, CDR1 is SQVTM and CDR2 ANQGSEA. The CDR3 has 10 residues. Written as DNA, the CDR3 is TGCACCTCGGGTGGCACTGAAGCTTTCTTT. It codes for CTSGGTEAFF.

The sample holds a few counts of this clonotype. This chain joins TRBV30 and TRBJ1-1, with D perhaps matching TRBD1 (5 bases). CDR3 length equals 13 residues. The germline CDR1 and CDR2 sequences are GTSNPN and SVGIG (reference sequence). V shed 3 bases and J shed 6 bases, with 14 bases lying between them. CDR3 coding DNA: TGTGCCTGGAGGGGGGATGGTACGTCTGAAGCTTTCTTT. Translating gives CAWRGDGTSEAFF.

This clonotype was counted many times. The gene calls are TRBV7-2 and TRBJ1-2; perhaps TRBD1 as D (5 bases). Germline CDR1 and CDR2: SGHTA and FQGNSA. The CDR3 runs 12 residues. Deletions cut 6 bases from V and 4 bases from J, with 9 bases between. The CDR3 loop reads CASRGVPYGYTF. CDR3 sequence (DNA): TGTGCCAGCAGAGGGGTTCCCTATGGCTACACCTTC.

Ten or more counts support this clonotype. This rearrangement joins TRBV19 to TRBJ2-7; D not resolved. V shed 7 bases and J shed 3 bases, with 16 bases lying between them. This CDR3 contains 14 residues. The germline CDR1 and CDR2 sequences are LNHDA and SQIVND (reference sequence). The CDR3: CASKLVPGDYEQYF. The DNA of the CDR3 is TGTGCCAGTAAGCTAGTCCCCGGAGACTACGAGCAGTACTTC.

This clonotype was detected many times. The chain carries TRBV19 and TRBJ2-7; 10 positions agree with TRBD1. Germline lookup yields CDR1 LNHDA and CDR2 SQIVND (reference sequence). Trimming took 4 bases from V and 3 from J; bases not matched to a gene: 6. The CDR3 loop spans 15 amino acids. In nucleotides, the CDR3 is TGTGCCAGTAGTAACCCCGGACAGGGGGTCTACGAGCAGTACTTC. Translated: CASSNPGQGVYEQYF.